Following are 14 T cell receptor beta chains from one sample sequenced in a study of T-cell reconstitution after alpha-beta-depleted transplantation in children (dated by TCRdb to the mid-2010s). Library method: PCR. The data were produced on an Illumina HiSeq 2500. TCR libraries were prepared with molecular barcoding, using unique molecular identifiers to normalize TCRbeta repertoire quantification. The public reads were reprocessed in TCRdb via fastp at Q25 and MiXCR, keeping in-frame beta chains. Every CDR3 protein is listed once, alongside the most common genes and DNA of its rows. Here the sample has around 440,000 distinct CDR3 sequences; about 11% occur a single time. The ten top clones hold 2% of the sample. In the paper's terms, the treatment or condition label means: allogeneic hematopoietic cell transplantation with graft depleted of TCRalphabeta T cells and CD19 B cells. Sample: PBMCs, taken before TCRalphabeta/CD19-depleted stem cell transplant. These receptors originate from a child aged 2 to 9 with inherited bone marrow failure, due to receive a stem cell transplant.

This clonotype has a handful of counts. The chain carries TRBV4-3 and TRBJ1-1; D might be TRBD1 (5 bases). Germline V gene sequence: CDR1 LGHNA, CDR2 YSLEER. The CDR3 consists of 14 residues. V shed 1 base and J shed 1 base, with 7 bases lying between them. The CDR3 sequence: CASSQGDRNTEAFF. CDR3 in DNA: TGCGCCAGCAGCCAAGGAGACAGGAACACTGAAGCTTTCTTT.

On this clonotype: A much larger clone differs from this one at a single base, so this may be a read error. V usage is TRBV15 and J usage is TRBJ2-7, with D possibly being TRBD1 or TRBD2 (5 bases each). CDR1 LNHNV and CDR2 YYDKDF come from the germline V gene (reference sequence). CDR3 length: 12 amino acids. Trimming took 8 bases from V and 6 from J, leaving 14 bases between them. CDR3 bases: TGTGCCACCCGGACACGGGGAAGCGAGCAGTACTTC. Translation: CATRTRGSEQYF. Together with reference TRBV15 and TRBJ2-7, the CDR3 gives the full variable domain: DAMVIQNPRYQVTQFGKPVTLSCSQTLNHNVMYWYQQKSSQAPKLLFHYYDKDFNNEADTPDNFQSRRPNTSFCFLDIRSPGLGDTAMYLCATRTRGSEQYFGPGTRLTVT.

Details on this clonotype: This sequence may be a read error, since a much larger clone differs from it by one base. CDR3 nucleotides: TGTGCCAGCAGTTTATCGGCGGGGGCCGGCTGTGGCTACACCTTC. Translated, it gives CASSLSAGAGCGYTF. The gene calls are TRBV27 and TRBJ1-2; D is perhaps TRBD1 (6 bases). This CDR3 spans 15 amino acids. Trimming pared 0 bases from V and 7 bases from J, leaving 15 bases between. Germline-derived CDR1 and CDR2 are MNHEY and SMNVEV (reference sequence).

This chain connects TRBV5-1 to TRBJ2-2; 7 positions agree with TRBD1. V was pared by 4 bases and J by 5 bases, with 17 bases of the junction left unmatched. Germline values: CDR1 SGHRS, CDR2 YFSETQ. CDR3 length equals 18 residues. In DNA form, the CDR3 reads TGCGCCAGCAGCCATACCCCCTCCGACAGGGTCTGGACCGGGGAGCTGTTTTTT. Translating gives CASSHTPSDRVWTGELFF.

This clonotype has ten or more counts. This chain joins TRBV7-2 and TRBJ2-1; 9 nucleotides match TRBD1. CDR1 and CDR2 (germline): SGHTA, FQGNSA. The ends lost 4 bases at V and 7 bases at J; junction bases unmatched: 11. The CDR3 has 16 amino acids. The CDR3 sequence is CASSSHPGTGLNEQFF. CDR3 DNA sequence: TGTGCCAGCAGCTCCCATCCCGGGACAGGGTTAAATGAGCAGTTCTTC.

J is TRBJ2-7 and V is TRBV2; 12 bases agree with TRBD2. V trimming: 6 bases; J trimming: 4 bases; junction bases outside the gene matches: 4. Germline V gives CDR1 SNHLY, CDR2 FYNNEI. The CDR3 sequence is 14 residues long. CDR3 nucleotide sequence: TGTGCCAGCAGGCCGACTAGCGGGAGATACGAGCAGTACTTC. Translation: CASRPTSGRYEQYF. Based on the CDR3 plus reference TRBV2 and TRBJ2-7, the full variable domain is EPEVTQTPSHQVTQMGQEVILRCVPISNHLYFYWYRQILGQKVEFLVSFYNNEISEKSEIFDDQFSVERPDGSNFTLKIRSTKLEDSAMYFCASRPTSGRYEQYFGPGTRLTVT.

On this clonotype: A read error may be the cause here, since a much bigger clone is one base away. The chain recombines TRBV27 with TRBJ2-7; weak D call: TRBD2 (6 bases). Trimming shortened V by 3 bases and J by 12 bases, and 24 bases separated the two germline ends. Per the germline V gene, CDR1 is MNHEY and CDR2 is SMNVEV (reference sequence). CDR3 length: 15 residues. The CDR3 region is CASSFPSDSPRESYF. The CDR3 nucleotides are TGTGCCAGCAGTTTTCCTAGCGACTCACCCCGCGAATCGTACTTC.

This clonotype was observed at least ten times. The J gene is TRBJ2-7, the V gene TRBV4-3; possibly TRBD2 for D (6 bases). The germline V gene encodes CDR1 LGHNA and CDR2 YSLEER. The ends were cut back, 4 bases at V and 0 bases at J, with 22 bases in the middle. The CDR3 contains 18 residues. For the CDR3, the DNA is TGCGCCAGCAGCCCCAGCCCCTCTAGCGACGTGAGCTCCTACGAGCAGTACTTC. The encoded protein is CASSPSPSSDVSSYEQYF.

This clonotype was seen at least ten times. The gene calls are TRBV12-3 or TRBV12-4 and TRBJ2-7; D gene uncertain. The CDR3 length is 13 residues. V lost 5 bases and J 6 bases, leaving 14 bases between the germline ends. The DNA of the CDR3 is TGTGCCAGCAGTCCAATGCTCCCGCTCGAGCAGTACTTC. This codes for CASSPMLPLEQYF.

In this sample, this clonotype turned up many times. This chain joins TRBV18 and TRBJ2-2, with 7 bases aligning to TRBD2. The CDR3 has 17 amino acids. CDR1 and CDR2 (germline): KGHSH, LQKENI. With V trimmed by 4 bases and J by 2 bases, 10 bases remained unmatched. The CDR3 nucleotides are TGTGCCAGCTCACTCCTTAGGCTAGCGGATAACACCGGGGAGCTGTTTTTT. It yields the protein CASSLLRLADNTGELFF.

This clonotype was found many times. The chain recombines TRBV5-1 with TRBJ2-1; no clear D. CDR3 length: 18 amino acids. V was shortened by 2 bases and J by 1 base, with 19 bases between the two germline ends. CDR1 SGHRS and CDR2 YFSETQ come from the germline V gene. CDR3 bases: TGCGCCAGCAGCTTTTTTAGTCCGGGTGTGAATTCCTACAATGAGCAGTTCTTC. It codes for CASSFFSPGVNSYNEQFF.

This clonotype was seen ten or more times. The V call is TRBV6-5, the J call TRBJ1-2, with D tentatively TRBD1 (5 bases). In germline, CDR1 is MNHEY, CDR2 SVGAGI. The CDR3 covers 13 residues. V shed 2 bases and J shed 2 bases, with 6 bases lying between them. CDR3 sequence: CASSYDRNYGYTF. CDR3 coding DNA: TGTGCCAGCAGTTACGACAGAAACTATGGCTACACCTTC.

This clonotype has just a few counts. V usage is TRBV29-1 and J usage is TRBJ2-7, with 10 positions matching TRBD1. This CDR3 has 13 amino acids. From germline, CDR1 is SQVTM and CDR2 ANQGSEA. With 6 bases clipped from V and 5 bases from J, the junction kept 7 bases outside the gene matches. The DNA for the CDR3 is TGCAGCGTCCCCGGGACAGGGGACCACGAGCAGTACTTC. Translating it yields CSVPGTGDHEQYF.

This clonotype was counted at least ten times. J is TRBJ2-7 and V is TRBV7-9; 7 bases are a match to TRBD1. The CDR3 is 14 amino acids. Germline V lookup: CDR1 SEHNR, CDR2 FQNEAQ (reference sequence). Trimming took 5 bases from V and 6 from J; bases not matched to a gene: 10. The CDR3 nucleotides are TGTGCCAGCAGCCCTAGACAGGGCCCTCTCGAGCAGTACTTC. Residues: CASSPRQGPLEQYF.